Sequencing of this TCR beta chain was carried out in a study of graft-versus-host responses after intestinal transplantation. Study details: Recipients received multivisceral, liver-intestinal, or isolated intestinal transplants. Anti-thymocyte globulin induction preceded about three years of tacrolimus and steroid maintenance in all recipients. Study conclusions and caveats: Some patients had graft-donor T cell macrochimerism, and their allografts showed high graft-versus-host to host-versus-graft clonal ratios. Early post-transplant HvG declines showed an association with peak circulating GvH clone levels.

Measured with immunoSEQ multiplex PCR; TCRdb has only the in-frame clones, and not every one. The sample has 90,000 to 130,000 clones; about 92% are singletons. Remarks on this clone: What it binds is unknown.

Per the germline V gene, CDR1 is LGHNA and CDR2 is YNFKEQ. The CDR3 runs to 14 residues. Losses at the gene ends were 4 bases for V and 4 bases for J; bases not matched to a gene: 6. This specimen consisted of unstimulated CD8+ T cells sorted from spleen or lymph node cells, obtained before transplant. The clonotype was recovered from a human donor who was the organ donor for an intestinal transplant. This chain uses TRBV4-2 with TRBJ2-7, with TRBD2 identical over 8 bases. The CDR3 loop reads CASSPGTRDYEQYF. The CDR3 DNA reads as TGTGCCAGCAGCCCCGGGACTAGAGATTACGAGCAGTACTTC.